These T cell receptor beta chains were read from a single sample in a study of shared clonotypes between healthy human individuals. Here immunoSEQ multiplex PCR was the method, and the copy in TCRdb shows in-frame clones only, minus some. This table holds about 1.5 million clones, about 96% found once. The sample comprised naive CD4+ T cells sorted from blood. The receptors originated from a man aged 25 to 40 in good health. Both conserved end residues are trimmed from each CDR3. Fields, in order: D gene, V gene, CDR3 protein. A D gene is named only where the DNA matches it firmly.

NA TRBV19 ASSRRLPYEQY
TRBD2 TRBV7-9 ASSLGTGLAGSTDTQY
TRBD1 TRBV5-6 ASSWVAGQAPTDTQY
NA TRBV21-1 ASSRTSGGSTDTQY
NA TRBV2 ASSGLGWETQY
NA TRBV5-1 ASSSWAGETQY
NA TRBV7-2 ASSLQGPGANVLT
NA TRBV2 ASSLGGAGPPQH
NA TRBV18 ASSPATREQY
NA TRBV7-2 ASSSLGREYTGELF
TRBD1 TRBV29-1 SVEDRQGPQPQH
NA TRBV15 ATSRDSAAAGELF
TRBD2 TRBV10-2 ASGLAVKETQY
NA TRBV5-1 ASSVTGGSYEQY
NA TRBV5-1 ASSDGEETQY
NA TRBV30 AWSVRRGNQPQH
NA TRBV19 ASSPGLANTGQY
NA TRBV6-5 ASSYDPRRSYGYT
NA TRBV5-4 ASSSRGQNRYGYT
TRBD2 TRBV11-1 ASSLERGYRYEQY
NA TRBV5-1 ASSDLPETVGTEAF
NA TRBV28 ASSSGQGSGYT
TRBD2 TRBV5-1 ASSSGLAGLNEQF
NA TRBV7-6 ASSPRFGETQY
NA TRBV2 ASSAAGSYNEQF
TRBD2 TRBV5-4 ASSPGLAGNTGELF
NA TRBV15 ATSRAKNTEAF
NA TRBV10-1 ASSESSMVPVDNEQF
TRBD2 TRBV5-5 ASSLREGGIPYEQY
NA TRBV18 ASSRFPADSPSYEQY
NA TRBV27 ASMGNQGLPYNEQF
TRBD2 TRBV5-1 ASSFSGRGYEQY
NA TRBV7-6 ASSLPRHGGQITDTQY
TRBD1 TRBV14 ASSQDPGQGILTEAF
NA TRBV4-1 ASSQEWRQNTEAF
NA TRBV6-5 ASSTTEGRTQY
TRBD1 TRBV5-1 ASSFPDRGYEQY
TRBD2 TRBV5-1 ASSLEVAGGTNEQY
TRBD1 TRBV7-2 ASSPRTGNQPQH
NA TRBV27 GPTGGYNEQF
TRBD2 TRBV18 ASSPPTSSGVRHEQF
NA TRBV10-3 AISEKSPEETQY
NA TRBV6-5 ASSSDVSPTNEQF
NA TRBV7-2 ASSLLLRSATNEKLF
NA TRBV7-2 ASSLVSSASYNEQF
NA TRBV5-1 ASSHTGSGELF
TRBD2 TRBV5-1 ASSPGLAGVNEQF
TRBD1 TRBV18 ASSLKSGTDEAF
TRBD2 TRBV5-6 ASRSGTRSYNEQF
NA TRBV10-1 ASSGVPGGGRITDTQY